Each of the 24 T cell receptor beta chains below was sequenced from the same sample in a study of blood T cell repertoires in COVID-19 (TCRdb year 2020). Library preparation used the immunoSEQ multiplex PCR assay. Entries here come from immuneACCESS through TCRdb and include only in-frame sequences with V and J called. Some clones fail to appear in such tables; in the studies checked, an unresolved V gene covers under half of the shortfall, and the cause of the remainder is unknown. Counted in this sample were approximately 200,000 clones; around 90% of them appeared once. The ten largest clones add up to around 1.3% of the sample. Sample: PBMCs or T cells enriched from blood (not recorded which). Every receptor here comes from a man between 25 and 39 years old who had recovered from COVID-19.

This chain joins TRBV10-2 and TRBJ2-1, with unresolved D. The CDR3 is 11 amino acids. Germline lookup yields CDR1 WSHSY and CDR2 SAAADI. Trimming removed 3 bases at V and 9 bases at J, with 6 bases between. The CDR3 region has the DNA TGCGCCAGCAGTGATGGCAGTGAGCAGTTCTTC. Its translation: CASSDGSEQFF.

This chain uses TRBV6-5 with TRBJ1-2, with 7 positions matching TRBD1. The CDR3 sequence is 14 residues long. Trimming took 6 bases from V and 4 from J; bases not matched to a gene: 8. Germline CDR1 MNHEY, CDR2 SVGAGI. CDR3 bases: TGTGCCAGCAGGGGGACAGACCCCCCCTATGGCTACACCTTC. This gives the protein CASRGTDPPYGYTF.

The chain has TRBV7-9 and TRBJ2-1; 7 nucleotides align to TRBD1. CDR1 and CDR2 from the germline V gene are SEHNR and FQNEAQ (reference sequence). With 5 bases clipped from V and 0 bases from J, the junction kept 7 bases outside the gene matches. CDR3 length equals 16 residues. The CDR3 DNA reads TGTGCCAGCAGCCCACAGGGACAGATCTCCTACAATGAGCAGTTCTTC. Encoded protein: CASSPQGQISYNEQFF.

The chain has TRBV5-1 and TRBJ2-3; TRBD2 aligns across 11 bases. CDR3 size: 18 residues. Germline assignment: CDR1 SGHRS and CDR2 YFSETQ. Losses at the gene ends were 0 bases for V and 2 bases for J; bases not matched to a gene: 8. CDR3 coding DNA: TGCGCCAGCAGCTTGGCCCGACTAGCGGGGATTTCCACAGATACGCAGTATTTT. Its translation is CASSLARLAGISTDTQYF.

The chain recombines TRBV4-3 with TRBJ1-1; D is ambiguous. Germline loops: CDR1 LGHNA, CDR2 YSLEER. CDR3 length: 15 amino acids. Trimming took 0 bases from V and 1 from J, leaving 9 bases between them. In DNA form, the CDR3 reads TGCGCCAGCAGCCAAGAGGCTCGGGGGAACACTGAAGCTTTCTTT. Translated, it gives CASSQEARGNTEAFF.

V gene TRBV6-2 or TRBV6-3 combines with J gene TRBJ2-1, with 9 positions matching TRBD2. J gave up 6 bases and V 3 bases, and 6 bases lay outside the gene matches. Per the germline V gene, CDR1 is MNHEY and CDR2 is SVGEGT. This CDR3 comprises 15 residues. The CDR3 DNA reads TGTGCCAGCAGTTATGGGCTAGCGGGGACCAATGAGCAGTTCTTC. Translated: CASSYGLAGTNEQFF.

The CDR3 reads CATSVKGQENNQPQHF. The DNA for the CDR3 is TGTGCCACCAGTGTCAAAGGACAGGAGAACAATCAGCCCCAGCATTTT. The V gene is TRBV24-1, the J gene TRBJ1-5, with 7 positions matching TRBD1. Per the germline V gene, CDR1 is KGHDR and CDR2 is SFDVKD. This CDR3 comprises 16 residues. The V segment lost 5 bases and the J segment 3 bases; nucleotides outside the gene matches: 9.

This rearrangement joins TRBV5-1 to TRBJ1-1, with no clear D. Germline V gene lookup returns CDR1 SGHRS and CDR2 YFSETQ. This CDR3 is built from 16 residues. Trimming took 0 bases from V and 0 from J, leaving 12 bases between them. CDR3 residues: CASSLAGRSMNTEAFF. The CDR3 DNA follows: TGCGCCAGCAGCTTGGCCGGCAGGTCCATGAACACTGAAGCTTTCTTT.

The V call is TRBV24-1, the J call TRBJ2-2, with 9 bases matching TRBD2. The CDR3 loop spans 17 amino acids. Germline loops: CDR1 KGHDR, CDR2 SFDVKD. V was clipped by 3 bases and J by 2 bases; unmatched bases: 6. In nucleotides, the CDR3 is TGTGCCACCAGTGATCCGACTAGCGGAGTAAACACCGGGGAGCTGTTTTTT. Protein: CATSDPTSGVNTGELFF.

CDR3 bases: TGTGCCAGCAGTCGCCTAGCGGGGGGCGGCGAGCAGTACTTC. This encodes CASSRLAGGGEQYF. This sequence joins TRBV2 and TRBJ2-7; 11 nucleotides match TRBD2. V lost 5 bases and J lost 6; bases outside the gene matches: 6. The CDR3 consists of 14 residues. CDR1 and CDR2 from the germline V gene are SNHLY and FYNNEI.

The CDR3: CASSMDGTEFDEQYF. In DNA, the CDR3 is TGTGCCAGCAGTATGGACGGGACAGAGTTCGACGAGCAGTACTTC. The chain combines TRBV5-4 with TRBJ2-7; 7 positions match TRBD1. The V segment lost 5 bases and the J segment 5 bases; nucleotides outside the gene matches: 13. This CDR3 comprises 15 residues. CDR1 is SGHNT and CDR2 is YYREEE in the germline V gene (reference sequence).

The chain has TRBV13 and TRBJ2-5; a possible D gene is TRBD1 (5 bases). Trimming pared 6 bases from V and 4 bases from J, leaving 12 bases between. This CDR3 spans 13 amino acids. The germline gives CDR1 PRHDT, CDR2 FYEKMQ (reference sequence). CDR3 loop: CASRRAGIETQYF. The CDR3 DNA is TGTGCCAGCAGGAGAGCAGGGATAGAGACCCAGTACTTC. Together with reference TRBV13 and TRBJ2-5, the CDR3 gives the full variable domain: AAGVIQSPRHLIKEKRETATLKCYPIPRHDTVYWYQQGPGQDPQFLISFYEKMQSDKGSIPDRFSAQQFSDYHSELNMSSLELGDSALYFCASRRAGIETQYFGPGTRLLVL.

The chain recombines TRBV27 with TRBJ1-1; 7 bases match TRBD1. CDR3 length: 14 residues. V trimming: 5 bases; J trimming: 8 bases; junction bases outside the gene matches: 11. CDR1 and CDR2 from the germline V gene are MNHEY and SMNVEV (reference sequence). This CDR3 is CASSINGGQAEAFF. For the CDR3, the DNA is TGTGCCAGCAGTATAAACGGAGGACAGGCGGAAGCTTTCTTT.

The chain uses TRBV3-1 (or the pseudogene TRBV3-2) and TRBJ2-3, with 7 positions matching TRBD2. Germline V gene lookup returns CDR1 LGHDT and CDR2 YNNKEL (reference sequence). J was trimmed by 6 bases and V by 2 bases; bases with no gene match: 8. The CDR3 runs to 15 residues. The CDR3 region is CASSQTISGTDTQYF. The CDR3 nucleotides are TGTGCCAGCAGCCAAACCATAAGCGGGACGGATACGCAGTATTTT.

The DNA of the CDR3 is TGTGCCAGCACCCCGGGTCTAGCGGGAGGTCTCCTCTACAATGAGCAGTTCTTC. This sequence encodes CASTPGLAGGLLYNEQFF. The chain couples TRBV7-8 to TRBJ2-1; 11 nucleotides line up with TRBD2. V dropped 7 bases and J dropped 3; count of bases not matched to a gene: 14. Germline values: CDR1 SGHVS, CDR2 FQNEAQ. The CDR3 has 18 residues. The whole variable domain, remainder taken from reference TRBV7-8 and TRBJ2-1, is GAGVSQSPRYKVAKRGQDVALRCDPISGHVSLFWYQQALGQGPEFLTYFQNEAQLDKSGLPSDRFFAERPEGSVSTLKIQRTQQEDSAVYLCASTPGLAGGLLYNEQFFGPGTRLTVL.

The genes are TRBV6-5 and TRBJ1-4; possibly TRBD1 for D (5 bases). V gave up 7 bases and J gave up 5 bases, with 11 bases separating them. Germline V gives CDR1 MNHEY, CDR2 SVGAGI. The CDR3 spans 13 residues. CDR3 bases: TGTGCCAGCAAAGAACCAGGGAATGAAAAACTGTTTTTT. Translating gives CASKEPGNEKLFF.

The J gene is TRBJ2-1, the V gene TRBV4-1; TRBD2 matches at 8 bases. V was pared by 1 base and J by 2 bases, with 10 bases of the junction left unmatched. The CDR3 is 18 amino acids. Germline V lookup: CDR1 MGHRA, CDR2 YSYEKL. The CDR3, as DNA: TGCGCCAGCAGCCAAGGCCTCACTAGCGGAGACCCCTACAATGAGCAGTTCTTC. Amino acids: CASSQGLTSGDPYNEQFF.

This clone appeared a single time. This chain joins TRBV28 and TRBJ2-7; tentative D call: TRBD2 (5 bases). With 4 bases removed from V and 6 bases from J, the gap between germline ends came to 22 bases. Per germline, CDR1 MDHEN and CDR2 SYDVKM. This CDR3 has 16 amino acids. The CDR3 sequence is CASSSTSGLSRSEQYF. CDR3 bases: TGTGCCAGCAGTTCGACGAGCGGTTTGTCAAGGAGCGAGCAGTACTTC.

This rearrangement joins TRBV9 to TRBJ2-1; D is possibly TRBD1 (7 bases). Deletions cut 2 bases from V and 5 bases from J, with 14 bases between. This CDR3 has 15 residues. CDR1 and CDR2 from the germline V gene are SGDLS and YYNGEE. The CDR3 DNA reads TGTGCCAGCAGCGTGGCAGGGGGGAGGCACAATGAGCAGTTCTTC. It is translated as CASSVAGGRHNEQFF.

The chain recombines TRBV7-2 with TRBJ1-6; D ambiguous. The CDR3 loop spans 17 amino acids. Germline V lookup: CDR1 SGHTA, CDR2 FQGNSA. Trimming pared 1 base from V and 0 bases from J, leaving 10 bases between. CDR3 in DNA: TGTGCCAGCAGCTTAGAACTCAGGAACTCCTATAATTCACCCCTCCACTTT. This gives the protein CASSLELRNSYNSPLHF.

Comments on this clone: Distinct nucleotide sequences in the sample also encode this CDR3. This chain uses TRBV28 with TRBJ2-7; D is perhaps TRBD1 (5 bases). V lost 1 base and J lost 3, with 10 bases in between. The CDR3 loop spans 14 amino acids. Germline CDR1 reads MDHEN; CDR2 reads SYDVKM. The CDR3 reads CASSLSPGYYEQYF. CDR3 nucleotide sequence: TGTGCCAGCAGTTTATCGCCAGGGTACTACGAGCAGTACTTC.

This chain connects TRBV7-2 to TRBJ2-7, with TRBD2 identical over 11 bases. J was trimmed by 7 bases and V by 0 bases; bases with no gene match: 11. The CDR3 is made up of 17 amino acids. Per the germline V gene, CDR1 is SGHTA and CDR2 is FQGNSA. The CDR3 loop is CASSLAPGSGRAREQYF. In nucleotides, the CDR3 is TGTGCCAGCAGCTTAGCCCCTGGTAGCGGGAGGGCCCGAGAGCAGTACTTC.

The CDR3 DNA reads as TGCGCCAGCAGCCAAGTAGTAACAGATACGCAGTATTTT. This sequence encodes CASSQVVTDTQYF. This chain links TRBV4-3 with TRBJ2-3; the D is unclear. The germline gives CDR1 LGHNA, CDR2 YSLEER. Trimming cost V 1 base and J 3 bases, with 5 bases left between them. This CDR3 contains 13 residues.

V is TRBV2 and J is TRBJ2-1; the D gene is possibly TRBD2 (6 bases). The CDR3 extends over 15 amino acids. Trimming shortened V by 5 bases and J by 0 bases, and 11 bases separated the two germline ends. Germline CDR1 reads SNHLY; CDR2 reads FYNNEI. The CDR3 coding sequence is TGTGCCAGCAGTCGGGACTTTAGCTCCTACAATGAGCAGTTCTTC. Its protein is CASSRDFSSYNEQFF.